The 15 T cell receptor beta chains given below trace back to one sample, sequenced in a study of PD-L1 blockade in urothelial cancer. Time point of the sample: pretreatment peripheral blood. TCRdb's table, derived via immunoSEQ multiplex PCR, lists solely in-frame clones and lacks some. The sample has about 63,000 clones, roughly 80% seen once. The sequencing used PBMCs, collected around atezolizumab (anti-PD-L1) treatment. The receptors come from a man between 65 and 85 years old with urothelial cancer.

The sample holds a few counts of this clone. The genes are TRBV27 and TRBJ1-5, with TRBD1 identical over 7 bases. The CDR3 covers 17 residues. The V and J ends lost 4 bases and 3 bases, in that order; junction bases with no gene match: 12. From germline, CDR1 is MNHEY and CDR2 SMNVEV (reference sequence). CDR3 DNA sequence: TGTGCCAGCAGTTCCCTCCAAACAGGGGCGCACAATCAGCCCCAGCATTTT. This translates into CASSSLQTGAHNQPQHF.

The J gene is TRBJ1-6, the V gene TRBV9, with TRBD1 matching 10 bases. The CDR3 spans 18 residues. The J segment lost 7 bases and the V segment lost 4 bases, leaving 14 bases of the junction unmatched. The V gene's germline CDR1 is SGDLS and CDR2 YYNGEE. The CDR3 DNA is TGTGCCAGCAGCACGACCGGTGGGACAGGGGAACCAAATTCACCCCTCCACTTT. Translating it yields CASSTTGGTGEPNSPLHF. Together with reference TRBV9 and TRBJ1-6, the CDR3 gives the full variable domain: DSGVTQTPKHLITATGQRVTLRCSPRSGDLSVYWYQQSLDQGLQFLIQYYNGEERAKGNILERFSAQQFPDLHSELNLSSLELGDSALYFCASSTTGGTGEPNSPLHFGNGTRLTVT.

The chain employs TRBV15 and TRBJ2-7; 8 bases are a match to TRBD2. The CDR3 covers 15 residues. V shed 3 bases, J shed 3 bases, and the junction held 7 bases outside the gene matches. The germline V gene encodes CDR1 LNHNV and CDR2 YYDKDF (reference sequence). The CDR3 region has the DNA TGTGCCACCAGCAGTGGGGTGGCGGGAGGCTACGAGCAGTACTTC. This translates into CATSSGVAGGYEQYF.

This clone was observed many times. The V gene is TRBV7-9, the J gene TRBJ2-1, with 7 bases lining up with TRBD1. This CDR3 is 15 amino acids long. J was trimmed by 7 bases and V by 3 bases; bases with no gene match: 9. The germline V gene has CDR1 SEHNR and CDR2 FQNEAQ (reference sequence). The CDR3, as DNA: TGTGCCAGCAGCTTGGAAACAGGGGCCAAAAATGAGCAGTTCTTC. Translated: CASSLETGAKNEQFF.

DNA of the CDR3: TGCGCCAGCAGTGAACAAAACACCATATATTTT. It is translated as CASSEQNTIYF. V and J are TRBV10-1 and TRBJ1-3; no firm D call. Per the germline V gene, CDR1 is WNHNN and CDR2 is SYGVQD (reference sequence). The CDR3 consists of 11 residues. The V and J ends lost 3 bases and 6 bases respectively, with 3 bases between them.

This clone was seen a handful of times. The chain joins TRBV27 to TRBJ2-7; the match to TRBD2 covers 11 bases. From germline, CDR1 is MNHEY and CDR2 SMNVEV (reference sequence). The V segment lost 2 bases and the J segment 7 bases; nucleotides outside the gene matches: 7. This CDR3 has 15 amino acids. The DNA for the CDR3 is TGTGCCAGCAGTTTAACTGCTAGCGGGGGGCGTGAGCAGTACTTC. This codes for CASSLTASGGREQYF.

The DNA of the CDR3 is TGTGCCAGCAGTTACTCGGGGCGGATCTCTGGAAACACCATATATTTT. It yields the protein CASSYSGRISGNTIYF. V usage is TRBV6-6 and J usage is TRBJ1-3; perhaps TRBD1 as D (5 bases). The CDR3 is made up of 16 amino acids. The ends were cut back, 0 bases at V and 0 bases at J, with 9 bases in the middle. CDR1 and CDR2 (germline): MNHNY, SVGAGI (reference sequence).

CDR3 loop: CASSPGTSGANTGELFF. The CDR3 DNA is TGTGCCAGCTCACCAGGGACTAGCGGTGCGAACACCGGGGAGCTGTTTTTT. The chain is built from TRBV18 and TRBJ2-2; TRBD2 matches 11 bases. The CDR3 is 17 amino acids. V lost 2 bases, J lost 0 bases, and 2 bases stayed unmatched. Germline V gives CDR1 KGHSH, CDR2 LQKENI.

V gene TRBV5-1 combines with J gene TRBJ1-2; 7 bases are a match to TRBD1. Germline CDR1 and CDR2: SGHRS and YFSETQ. V was pared by 3 bases and J by 0 bases, with 5 bases of the junction left unmatched. The CDR3 has 15 amino acids. The CDR3 DNA reads TGCGCCAGCAGCTGGGGGACAGCCGCTAACTATGGCTACACCTTC. Translated, it gives CASSWGTAANYGYTF.

The CDR3 DNA follows: TGTGCCAGTAGTCCAGAAGCGGACACCATATATTTT. Translated: CASSPEADTIYF. V and J are TRBV19 and TRBJ1-3; the D is unclear. This CDR3 has 12 residues. The germline V gene has CDR1 LNHDA and CDR2 SQIVND (reference sequence). Trimming pared 5 bases from V and 8 bases from J, leaving 10 bases between.

J is TRBJ1-1 and V is TRBV27, with D possibly being TRBD1 (6 bases). Germline V CDR1 and CDR2: MNHEY, SMNVEV (reference sequence). Trimming removed 6 bases at V and 4 bases at J, with 18 bases between. The CDR3 consists of 15 residues. The CDR3, as DNA: TGTGCCAGCAGCCACACGGGGGGCCTAAGCACTGAAGCTTTCTTT. This gives the protein CASSHTGGLSTEAFF.

This clone was counted a single time. CDR3 protein: CASSLTPAGGGETQYF. CDR3 DNA: TGCGCCAGCAGCTTGACCCCGGCGGGAGGGGGGGAGACCCAGTACTTC. This chain connects TRBV5-1 to TRBJ2-5, with TRBD2 matching over 9 bases. Trimming cost V 1 base and J 5 bases; bases outside gene matches: 9. Germline loops: CDR1 SGHRS, CDR2 YFSETQ. The CDR3 length is 16 residues.

The rearrangement uses TRBV7-2 and TRBJ2-2, with 9 positions matching TRBD2. J gave up 6 bases and V 7 bases, and 9 bases lay outside the gene matches. The CDR3 consists of 15 residues. Germline V gene sequence: CDR1 SGHTA, CDR2 FQGNSA. The CDR3 nucleotides are TGTGCCAGCACCCTTAGCGGGAGCGGCGCCGGGGAGCTGTTTTTT. Its protein product is CASTLSGSGAGELFF.

This sequence joins TRBV9 and TRBJ2-2; D possibly corresponds to TRBD2 (6 bases). The CDR3 runs 16 residues. Germline V gene data show CDR1 as SGDLS and CDR2 as YYNGEE. Trimming left V 2 bases short and J 8 bases short, with 19 bases between. Written as DNA, the CDR3 is TGTGCCAGCAGCGTTTCAGCGGGCGCCCGGTCTGGGGAGCTGTTTTTT. Protein: CASSVSAGARSGELFF.

V gene TRBV10-1 combines with J gene TRBJ2-5; 7 nucleotides align to TRBD1. CDR3 length: 15 residues. CDR1 WNHNN and CDR2 SYGVQD come from the germline V gene (reference sequence). V lost 5 bases to trimming and J lost 7 bases; unmatched junction nucleotides: 13. The CDR3 region is CASSSGTADPGTQYF. The CDR3 nucleotides read TGCGCCAGCAGTTCCGGGACAGCGGACCCAGGGACCCAGTACTTC.